This T cell receptor beta chain was sequenced in a study of T cells expressing NK-cell markers (TCRdb year 2020). About the investigation overall: Three sorted T-cell subsets (CD3+CD56+NKG2C+, CD3+CD56+NKG2C- and CD3+CD56-NKG2C+) from several donors had their TCR beta-chain repertoires profiled. Among the eight sequenced donors, only one was HCMV-seronegative, while the other seven were HCMV-seropositive. All eight donors whose samples were sequenced were randomly selected healthy volunteers, three of them men and five women. Sequencing of the libraries produced 2 x 150 bp reads on Illumina HiSeq 2000/2500, MiSeq or NextSeq. The paper's findings and limits, for the study overall: In roughly 6 donors, the dominant CD3+CD56+NKG2C+ clonotypes were among the top 10 CD8+ clonotypes and accounted for about 1.0-7.5% of CD8+ T cells. Those dominant clonotypes were again the most abundant among CD3+CD56-NKG2C+ cells in four donors, at about 25-60.1%. Whether the expanded NKG2C-expressing T cell clones were specific for HCMV antigens was left unclear.

To determine HCMV serostatus, a commercial ELISA kit was used to detect HCMV-specific IgG in serum. Peripheral blood mononuclear cells were isolated from blood by Ficoll density gradient centrifugation. Taken from cysteine to phenylalanine, the CDR3 has 11 residues. This entry has no DNA. In the germline V gene (reference sequence), CDR1 corresponds to DFQATT and CDR2 to SNEGSKA. Details on this clonotype: Its antigen is still unknown.

Reads for this sample came from an Illumina HiSeq 2000. 5'RACE template switching, by which a universal primer site and unique molecular identifiers were added, was used to make TCR beta cDNA libraries. cDNA synthesis was primed from the TCR beta constant segment and was followed by two successive PCR amplification steps. Per the source publication's procedure: MIGEC was used to demultiplex reads and group reads by UMI, and MiTCR was used to assemble and quantify clonotypes. To exclude erroneous sequences, only TCR cDNA sequences supported by at least two reads were retained. The tcR package was used for downstream repertoire analysis, and clonotypes were matched across fractions by CDR3 nucleotide sequence plus V segment. VDJmatch was used to annotate antigen specificity against VDJdb, with one amino acid substitution allowed in CDR3. TCRdb reprocessed the public reads and reports one entry per CDR3 protein sequence, without DNA. TCRdb, rather than the study authors, made the V and J calls. This specimen's table enumerates roughly 180,000 distinct CDR3 sequences. The ten largest clones capture roughly 20% of the sample.

The sequence links TRBV20-1 to TRBJ2-7. The TCR was taken from a woman aged 18-70 years in good health. What was sequenced was blood T cells: a sorted CD56 or NKG2C T cell subset, CD4+ or CD8+ T cells, or bulk PBMC T cells (not recorded which). The CDR3: CSAGTSYEQYF.